The 7 T cell receptor beta chains in this list originate from one sample, sequenced in a study of T cells in Graves' hyperthyroidism and ophthalmopathy. What was amplified from RNA transcripts were TCR beta CDR3 regions. The study used the HTBI primer set for a first-round RT-PCR of the TCR CDR3. MiXCR, run by TCRdb on the multiplex PCR reads, gives a single entry per CDR3 protein. The sample has some 700,000 distinct CDR3 sequences, 15% to 20% seen once; the top ten hold 15% to 19%. Input material: blood. These receptors all come from a man aged 50 to 60 with Graves' hyperthyroidism.

This clonotype was detected ten times or more. The chain couples TRBV18 to TRBJ1-1, with unresolved D. Trimming stripped 3 bases from V and 2 bases from J, with 10 bases between. This CDR3 spans 14 amino acids. The V gene's germline CDR1 is KGHSH and CDR2 LQKENI. CDR3 nucleotide sequence: TGTGCCAGCTCACCCCAGGAGTCAAACACTGAAGCTTTCTTT. Residues: CASSPQESNTEAFF.

This clonotype was detected only a few times. This CDR3 is CASSLVSGNAETQYF. CDR3 coding DNA: TGTGCCAGCAGCTTAGTTAGCGGGAATGCAGAGACCCAGTACTTC. The chain carries TRBV7-9 and TRBJ2-5, with 8 bases fitting TRBD2. The V gene end was trimmed by 1 base and the J gene end by 4 bases; junction bases not matched to a gene: 5. Germline CDR1 SEHNR, CDR2 FQNEAQ (reference sequence). This CDR3 region has 15 residues.

This clonotype was seen many times. V and J are TRBV28 and TRBJ2-5; 9 positions match TRBD1. The CDR3 totals 18 residues. J gave up 4 bases and V 6 bases, and 18 bases lay outside the gene matches. The germline V gene has CDR1 MDHEN and CDR2 SYDVKM. The CDR3 loop is CASSPFTRDRVRGETQYF. CDR3 sequence (DNA): TGTGCCAGCAGCCCCTTTACTCGGGACAGGGTCCGGGGAGAGACCCAGTACTTC.

This clonotype was seen at least ten times. The chain uses TRBV13 and TRBJ1-1; possible D gene TRBD1, 6 bases. Trimming took 4 bases from V and 1 from J, leaving 22 bases between them. CDR3 length: 18 residues. CDR1 is PRHDT, CDR2 FYEKMQ, per germline (reference sequence). CDR3 nucleotides: TGTGCCAGCAGCTCTCAACAGGGAATCTTCGTGGGGAACACTGAAGCTTTCTTT. It codes for CASSSQQGIFVGNTEAFF.

This clonotype was counted at least ten times. V usage is TRBV7-2 and J usage is TRBJ2-3; D might be TRBD2 (5 bases). The germline V gene has CDR1 SGHTA and CDR2 FQGNSA. The CDR3 has 14 amino acids. V lost 5 bases and J lost 2, with 11 bases in between. The CDR3 DNA reads as TGTGCCAGCAGCCCCAGCGGATACACAGATACGCAGTATTTT. It encodes CASSPSGYTDTQYF. The full variable domain, completed using reference TRBV7-2 and TRBJ2-3, is GAGVSQSPSNKVTEKGKDVELRCDPISGHTALYWYRQSLGQGLEFLIYFQGNSAPDKSGLPSDRFSAERTGGSVSTLTIQRTQQEDSAVYLCASSPSGYTDTQYFGPGTRLTVL.

V usage is TRBV7-9 and J usage is TRBJ1-1; no firm D call. From germline, CDR1 is SEHNR and CDR2 FQNEAQ (reference sequence). Between the trimmed V and J ends, which lost 3 bases and 5 bases, there was a span of 10 bases. This CDR3 comprises 13 residues. The CDR3 nucleotides read TGTGCCAGCAGCTTCAACACAGCTACTGAAGCTTTCTTT. Its translation: CASSFNTATEAFF.

This clonotype came up many times. The chain joins TRBV18 to TRBJ1-1; D is uncertain. V lost 4 bases and J 1 base, leaving 7 bases between the germline ends. CDR1 and CDR2 (germline): KGHSH, LQKENI. The CDR3 sequence is 13 residues long. The CDR3 is CASSRVGNTEAFF. The CDR3 nucleotides read TGTGCCAGCTCACGTGTGGGGAACACTGAAGCTTTCTTT.